This T cell receptor (beta chain) comes out of a study of shared clonotypes between healthy human individuals. Points from the study as a whole: It was observed that 5% to 6% of naive CD4 clonotypes were shared across a handful of donors. Among the subsets, naive ones generally showed larger estimated richness than memory ones.

This CDR3 is 13 amino acids long. The germline gives CDR1 SGHDT, CDR2 YYEEEE. V was trimmed by 2 bases and J by 5 bases, leaving 11 bases between them. Method: immunoSEQ multiplex PCR; TCRdb's copy keeps in-frame clones and lacks some. The table has 2.3 million or so clones, approximately 95% seen once. HIV-negative, healthy adults without recent acute infections or vaccinations were the donors. The donors, all of them Caucasian adults, lived in Nashville, Tennessee. This clone was picked up one time. Its specificity is unknown. This TCR was sampled from a man aged 18 to 29 in good health. Some clones in this sample may be carry-over from other donors' samples. The sample was naive CD4+ T cells from PBMCs. Noted subset: CD45RA+ positively selected. The genes are TRBV5-6 and TRBJ2-7, with D possibly matching TRBD2 (6 bases). CDR3 in amino acids: CASSLLGRNEQYF. DNA for the CDR3: TGTGCCAGCAGCTTATTAGGGAGGAACGAGCAGTACTTC. Complete variable domain (other parts from reference TRBV5-6 and TRBJ2-7): DAGVTQSPTHLIKTRGQQVTLRCSPKSGHDTVSWYQQALGQGPQFIFQYYEEEERQRGNFPDRFSGHQFPNYSSELNVNALLLGDSALYLCASSLLGRNEQYFGPGTRLTVT.